A selection of T cell receptor beta chains follows, all from one sample in a study of CD8 T cells in Susac syndrome. TCRdb independently ran MiXCR on the immunoSEQ multiplex PCR reads; one entry per CDR3 protein. The sample lists some 400,000 distinct CDR3 sequences; around 85% were seen once. Sequencing used CD8+ T cells from PBMCs. These receptor sequences come from a human donor with multiple sclerosis. CDR3s include the opening cysteine and the closing phenylalanine or tryptophan. Fields, in order: D gene, V gene, J gene, clone size, CDR3 DNA, CDR3 protein. D genes are given only for firm matches. Rows give clone size only sometimes, using once, few, many, or a class for an expanded clone.

d_gene: -; v_gene: TRBV6-1; j_gene: TRBJ2-7; abundance: -; CDR3nt: TGTGCCAGCAGTATGGGAGGTTTCTCCTACGAGCAGTACTTC; CDR3aa: CASSMGGFSYEQYF
d_gene: TRBD1; v_gene: TRBV27; j_gene: TRBJ2-1; abundance: few; CDR3nt: TGTGCCAGCTCCGACAGGGAGTACAATGAGCAGTTCTTC; CDR3aa: CASSDREYNEQFF
d_gene: TRBD2; v_gene: TRBV28; j_gene: TRBJ2-5; abundance: -; CDR3nt: TGTGCCAGCAACCTTGGCCTAGCGGCCCAAGAGACCCAGTACTTC; CDR3aa: CASNLGLAAQETQYF
d_gene: TRBD2; v_gene: TRBV29-1; j_gene: TRBJ2-7; abundance: few; CDR3nt: TGCAGCGTCGGACTAGCGGGAGATTACTCCTACGAGCAGTACTTC; CDR3aa: CSVGLAGDYSYEQYF
d_gene: -; v_gene: TRBV27; j_gene: TRBJ1-1; abundance: few; CDR3nt: TGTGCCAGCAGTTTAGTTGTAGGGGGGCACACTGAAGCTTTCTTT; CDR3aa: CASSLVVGGHTEAFF
d_gene: -; v_gene: TRBV7-8; j_gene: TRBJ2-2; abundance: -; CDR3nt: TGTGCCAGCAGCTTATCTCGGACGGGACCTGTCTCCGAGCGGGACACCGGGGAGCTGTTTTTT; CDR3aa: CASSLSRTGPVSERDTGELFF
d_gene: -; v_gene: TRBV11-2; j_gene: TRBJ2-1; abundance: -; CDR3nt: TGTGCCAGCAGCCTCTATGGGACGGAGCAGTTCTTC; CDR3aa: CASSLYGTEQFF
d_gene: -; v_gene: TRBV15; j_gene: TRBJ2-1; abundance: -; CDR3nt: TGTGCCACCAGCAGGGGGTGGGGGTACAATGAGCAGTTCTTC; CDR3aa: CATSRGWGYNEQFF
d_gene: TRBD2; v_gene: TRBV5-1; j_gene: TRBJ2-7; abundance: -; CDR3nt: TGCGCCAGCAGCGAAGATATGGGACTAGCCTCCTACGAGCAGTACTTC; CDR3aa: CASSEDMGLASYEQYF
d_gene: -; v_gene: TRBV29-1; j_gene: TRBJ2-7; abundance: -; CDR3nt: TGCAGCGTTGTGGTTCGGGCGGACTACGAGCAGTACTTC; CDR3aa: CSVVVRADYEQYF
d_gene: -; v_gene: TRBV9; j_gene: TRBJ2-7; abundance: -; CDR3nt: TGTGCCAGCAGCGTGGGCCGGCGGACCGAGCAGTACTTC; CDR3aa: CASSVGRRTEQYF
d_gene: TRBD1; v_gene: TRBV29-1; j_gene: TRBJ2-3; abundance: -; CDR3nt: TGCAGCGGTGGGGGACAGGGGGCGTTGGCAGATACGCAGTATTTT; CDR3aa: CSGGGQGALADTQYF
d_gene: TRBD2; v_gene: TRBV5-4; j_gene: TRBJ2-1; abundance: -; CDR3nt: TGTGCCAGCAGCGGTCGTGGGCGGGAGGGCTCCGGCTACAATGAGCAGTTCTTC; CDR3aa: CASSGRGREGSGYNEQFF
d_gene: -; v_gene: TRBV20-1; j_gene: TRBJ1-2; abundance: -; CDR3nt: TGCAGTGCTTTAAGGGTGGGCTATGGCTACACCTTC; CDR3aa: CSALRVGYGYTF
d_gene: TRBD2; v_gene: TRBV30; j_gene: TRBJ2-2; abundance: -; CDR3nt: TGTGCCTGGAGTAACGGGCTAGCGGGAAACACCGGGGAGCTGTTTTTT; CDR3aa: CAWSNGLAGNTGELFF
d_gene: -; v_gene: TRBV7-7; j_gene: TRBJ2-5; abundance: -; CDR3nt: TGTGCTAGCAGCTTAGACCTGGGACCGCAAGAGACCCAGTACTTC; CDR3aa: CASSLDLGPQETQYF
d_gene: -; v_gene: TRBV20-1; j_gene: TRBJ2-1; abundance: -; CDR3nt: TGCAGTGCTAGTCCCTCCTACAATGAGCAGCTCTTC; CDR3aa: CSASPSYNEQLF
d_gene: -; v_gene: TRBV7-9; j_gene: TRBJ2-3; abundance: -; CDR3nt: TGTGCCAGCAGACACCAAAGACGGGCGCAGTATTTT; CDR3aa: CASRHQRRAQYF
d_gene: -; v_gene: TRBV14; j_gene: TRBJ1-1; abundance: -; CDR3nt: TGTGCCAGCAGCCAAGAAAATTTGGGTCCGAACACTGAAGCTTTCTTT; CDR3aa: CASSQENLGPNTEAFF
d_gene: -; v_gene: TRBV12-3/TRBV12-4; j_gene: TRBJ1-1; abundance: -; CDR3nt: TGTGCCAGCAAAGAATGGATGAACACTGAAGCTTTCTTT; CDR3aa: CASKEWMNTEAFF